The present entry profiles one T cell receptor (beta chain) with its context. The antigen remains undetermined. PCR amplification relied on 60 Vbeta primers (plus 13 Jbeta primers). TCRdb's copy holds only in-frame clones and misses some; the assay was immunoSEQ multiplex PCR. The data show roughly 81,000 clones, roughly 85% seen once. While unrecorded immune exposures were likely, the donors were nominally healthy when sampled. Germline V gene sequence: CDR1 SGHNT, CDR2 YYREEE (reference sequence). This CDR3 has 13 amino acids. This sample stems from a study of cytomegalovirus exposure and HLA in healthy donors. General study findings and limits: Later on, an analysis showed TCR association rates differing by HLA locus, with DRB1 the most and HLA-C the fewest. According to an earlier analysis, most TCR beta V segments yielded productive rearrangements about 90% or about 30% of the time. Rare TCR sequences dominated, though some public TCRs recurred in many donors.

The chain employs TRBV5-4 and TRBJ2-5; D ambiguous. Judging by the DNA end, TRBJ2-7 fits better; the J call may be wrong. Sequenced input: PBMCs. This sequence originates from a man younger than 45 in good health and CMV-seronegative. As DNA, the CDR3 is TGTGCCAGCAGCACCACTCATTCCTACGAGCAGTACTTC. Protein: CASSTTHSYEQYF.